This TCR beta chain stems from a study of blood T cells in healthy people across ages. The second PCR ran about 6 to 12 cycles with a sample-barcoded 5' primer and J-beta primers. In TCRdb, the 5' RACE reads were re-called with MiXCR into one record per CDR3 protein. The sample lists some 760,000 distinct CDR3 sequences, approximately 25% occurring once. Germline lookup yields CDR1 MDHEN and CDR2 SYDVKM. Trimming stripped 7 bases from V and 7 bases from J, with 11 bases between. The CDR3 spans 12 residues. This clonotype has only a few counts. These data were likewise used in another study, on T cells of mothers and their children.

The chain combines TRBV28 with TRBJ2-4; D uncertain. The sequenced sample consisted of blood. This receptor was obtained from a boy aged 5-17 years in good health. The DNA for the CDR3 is TGTGCCAGCAACAATCTCGGGAACATTCAGTACTTC. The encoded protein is CASNNLGNIQYF.